The source of this T cell receptor (beta chain) is a study of blood T cells in healthy people across ages. The V end was cut by 3 bases, the J end by 0 bases, with 11 bases between. Germline CDR1 and CDR2: DFQATT and SNEGSKA (reference sequence). This CDR3 spans 14 amino acids. Together with a sample-barcoded 5' primer, a J-beta primer mix was included in a second PCR lasting 7 to 11 cycles. TCRdb re-derived calls from the 5' RACE reads in MiXCR, one entry per CDR3 protein. Here the sample spans about 640,000 distinct CDR3 sequences, 45% to 65% being singletons. Broader study findings: Observed TCR beta diversity per million T cells went down as age went up. This fall followed a roughly linear course with age.

Notes on this clonotype: The antigen is unknown.

The chain has TRBV20-1 and TRBJ1-1; no clear D. The TCR sequence derives from a man in his sixties in good health. Sequences were obtained from blood. CDR3 sequence: CSASPQSMNTEAFF. CDR3 in DNA: TGCAGTGCTAGCCCGCAGTCCATGAACACTGAAGCTTTCTTT.